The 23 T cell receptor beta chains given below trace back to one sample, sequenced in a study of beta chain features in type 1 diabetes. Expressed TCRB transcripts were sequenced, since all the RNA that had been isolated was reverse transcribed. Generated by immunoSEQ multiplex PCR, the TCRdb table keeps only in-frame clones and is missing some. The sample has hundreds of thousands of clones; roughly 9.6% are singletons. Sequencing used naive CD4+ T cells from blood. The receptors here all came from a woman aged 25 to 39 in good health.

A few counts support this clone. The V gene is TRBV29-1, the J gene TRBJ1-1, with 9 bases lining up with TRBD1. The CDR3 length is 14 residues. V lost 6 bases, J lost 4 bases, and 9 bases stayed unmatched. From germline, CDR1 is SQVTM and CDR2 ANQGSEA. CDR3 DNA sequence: TGCAGCGTCAGGGACAGGGTTGGGGGCACTGAAGCTTTCTTT. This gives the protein CSVRDRVGGTEAFF.

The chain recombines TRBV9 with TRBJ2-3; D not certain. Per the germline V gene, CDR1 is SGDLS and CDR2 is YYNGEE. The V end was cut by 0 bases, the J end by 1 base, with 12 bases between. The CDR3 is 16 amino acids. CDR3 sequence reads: CASSVGVDGGTDTQYF. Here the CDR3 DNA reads TGTGCCAGCAGCGTAGGAGTCGACGGAGGCACAGATACGCAGTATTTT. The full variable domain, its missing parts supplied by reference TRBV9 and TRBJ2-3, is DSGVTQTPKHLITATGQRVTLRCSPRSGDLSVYWYQQSLDQGLQFLIQYYNGEERAKGNILERFSAQQFPDLHSELNLSSLELGDSALYFCASSVGVDGGTDTQYFGPGTRLTVL.

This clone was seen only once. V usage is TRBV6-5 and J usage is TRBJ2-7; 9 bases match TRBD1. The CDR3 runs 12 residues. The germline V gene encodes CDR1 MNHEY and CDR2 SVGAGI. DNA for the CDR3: TGTGAGTGGGGACAGGGTACCTACGAGCAGTACTTC. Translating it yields CEWGQGTYEQYF.

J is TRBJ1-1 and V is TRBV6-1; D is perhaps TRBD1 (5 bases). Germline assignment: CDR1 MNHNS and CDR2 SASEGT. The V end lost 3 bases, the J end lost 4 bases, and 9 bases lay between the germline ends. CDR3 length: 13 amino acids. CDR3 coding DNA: TGTGCCAGCAGTGACAGGGCGCGCACTGAAGCTTTCTTT. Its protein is CASSDRARTEAFF.

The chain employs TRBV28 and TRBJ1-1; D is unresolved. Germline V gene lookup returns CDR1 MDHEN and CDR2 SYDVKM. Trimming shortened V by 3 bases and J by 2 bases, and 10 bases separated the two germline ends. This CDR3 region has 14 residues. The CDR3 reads CASSLGRINTEAFF. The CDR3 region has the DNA TGTGCCAGCAGTTTGGGCCGCATAAACACTGAAGCTTTCTTT.

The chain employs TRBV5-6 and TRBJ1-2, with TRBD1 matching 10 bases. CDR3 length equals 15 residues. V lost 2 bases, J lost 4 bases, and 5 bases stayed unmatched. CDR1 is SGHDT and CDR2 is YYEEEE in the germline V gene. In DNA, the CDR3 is TGTGCCAGCAGCTTACCGGGACAGGGGCGCTATGGCTACACCTTC. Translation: CASSLPGQGRYGYTF.

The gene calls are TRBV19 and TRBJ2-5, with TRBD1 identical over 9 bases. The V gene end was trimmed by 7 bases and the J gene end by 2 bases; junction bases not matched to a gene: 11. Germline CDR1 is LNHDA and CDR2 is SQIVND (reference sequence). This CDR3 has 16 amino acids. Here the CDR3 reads CASTHSPGQGQETQYF. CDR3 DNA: TGTGCCAGTACCCATTCTCCGGGACAGGGACAAGAGACCCAGTACTTC.

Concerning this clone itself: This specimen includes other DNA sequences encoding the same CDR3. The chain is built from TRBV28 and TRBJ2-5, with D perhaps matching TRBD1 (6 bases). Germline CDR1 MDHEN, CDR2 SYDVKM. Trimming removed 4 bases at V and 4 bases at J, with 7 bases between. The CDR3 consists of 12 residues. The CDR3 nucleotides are TGTGCCAGCAGTTGGGGGCGAGAGACCCAGTACTTC. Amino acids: CASSWGRETQYF.

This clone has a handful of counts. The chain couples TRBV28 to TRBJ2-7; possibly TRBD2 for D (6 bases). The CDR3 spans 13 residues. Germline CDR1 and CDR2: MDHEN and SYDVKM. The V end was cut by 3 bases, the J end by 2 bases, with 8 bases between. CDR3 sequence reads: CASSLTGAYEQYF. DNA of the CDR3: TGTGCCAGCAGTTTGACGGGAGCCTACGAGCAGTACTTC. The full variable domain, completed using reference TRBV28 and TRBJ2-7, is DVKVTQSSRYLVKRTGEKVFLECVQDMDHENMFWYRQDPGLGLRLIYFSYDVKMKEKGDIPEGYSVSREKKERFSLILESASTNQTSMYLCASSLTGAYEQYFGPGTRLTVT.

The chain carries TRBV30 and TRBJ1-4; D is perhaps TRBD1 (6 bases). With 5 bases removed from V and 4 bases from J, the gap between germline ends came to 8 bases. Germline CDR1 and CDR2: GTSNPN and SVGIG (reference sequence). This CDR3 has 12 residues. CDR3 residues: CAWQGFNEKLFF. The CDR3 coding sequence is TGTGCCTGGCAGGGGTTTAATGAAAAACTGTTTTTT.

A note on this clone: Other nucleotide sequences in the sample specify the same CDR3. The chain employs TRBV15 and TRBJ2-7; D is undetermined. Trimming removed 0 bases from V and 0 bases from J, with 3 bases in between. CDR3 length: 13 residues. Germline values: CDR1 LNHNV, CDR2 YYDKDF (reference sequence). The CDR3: CATSRDRSYEQYF. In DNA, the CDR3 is TGTGCCACCAGCAGAGACCGCTCCTACGAGCAGTACTTC.

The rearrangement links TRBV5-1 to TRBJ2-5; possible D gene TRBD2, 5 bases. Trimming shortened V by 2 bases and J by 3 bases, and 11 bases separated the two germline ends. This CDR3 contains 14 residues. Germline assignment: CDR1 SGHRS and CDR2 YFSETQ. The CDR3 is CASSFGQEEETQYF. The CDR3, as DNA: TGCGCCAGCAGCTTTGGCCAGGAGGAAGAGACCCAGTACTTC.

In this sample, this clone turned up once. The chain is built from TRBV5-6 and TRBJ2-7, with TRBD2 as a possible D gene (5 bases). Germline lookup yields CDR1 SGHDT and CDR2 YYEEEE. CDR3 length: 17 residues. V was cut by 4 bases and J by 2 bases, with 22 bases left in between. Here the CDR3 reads CASSAPRGSRRPYEQYF. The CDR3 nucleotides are TGTGCCAGCAGCGCCCCCCGAGGAAGCAGGAGGCCCTACGAGCAGTACTTC.

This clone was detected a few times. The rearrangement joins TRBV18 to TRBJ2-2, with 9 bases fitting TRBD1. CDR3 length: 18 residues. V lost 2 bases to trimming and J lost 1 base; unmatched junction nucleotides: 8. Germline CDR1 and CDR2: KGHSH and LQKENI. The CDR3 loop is CASSPFIATGGNTGELFF. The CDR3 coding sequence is TGTGCCAGCTCACCATTTATCGCGACAGGGGGGAACACCGGGGAGCTGTTTTTT.

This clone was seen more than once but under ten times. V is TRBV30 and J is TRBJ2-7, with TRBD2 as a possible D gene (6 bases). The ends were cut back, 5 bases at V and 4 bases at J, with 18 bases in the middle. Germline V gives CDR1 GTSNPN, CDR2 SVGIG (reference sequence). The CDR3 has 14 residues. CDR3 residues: CAWGGTRWGYEQYF. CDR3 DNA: TGTGCCTGGGGGGGGACTCGCTGGGGGTACGAGCAGTACTTC.

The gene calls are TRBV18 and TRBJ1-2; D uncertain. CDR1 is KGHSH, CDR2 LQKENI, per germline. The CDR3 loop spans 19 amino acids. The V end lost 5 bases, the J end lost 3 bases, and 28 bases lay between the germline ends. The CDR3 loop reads CASSRLPDPLVSQDYGYTF. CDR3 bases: TGTGCCAGCTCAAGGCTACCAGACCCGTTGGTATCCCAGGACTATGGCTACACCTTC.

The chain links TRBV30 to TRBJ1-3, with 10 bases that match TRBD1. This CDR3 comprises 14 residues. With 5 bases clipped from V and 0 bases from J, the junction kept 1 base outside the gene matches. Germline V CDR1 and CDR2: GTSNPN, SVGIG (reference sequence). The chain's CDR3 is CAWGTGVSGNTIYF. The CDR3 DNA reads TGTGCCTGGGGGACAGGGGTCTCTGGAAACACCATATATTTT.

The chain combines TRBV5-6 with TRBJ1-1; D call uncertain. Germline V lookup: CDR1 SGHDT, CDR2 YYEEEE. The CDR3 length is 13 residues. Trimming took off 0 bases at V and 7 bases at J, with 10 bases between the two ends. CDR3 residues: CASSLANRVEAFF. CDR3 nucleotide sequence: TGTGCCAGCAGCTTGGCGAACCGGGTTGAAGCTTTCTTT.

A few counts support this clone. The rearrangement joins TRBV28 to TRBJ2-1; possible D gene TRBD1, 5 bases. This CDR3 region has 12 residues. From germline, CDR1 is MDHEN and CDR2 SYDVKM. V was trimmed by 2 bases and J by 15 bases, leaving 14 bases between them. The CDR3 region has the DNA TGTGCCAGCAGTTTACGGGTAGGGGTTCTGTTCTTC. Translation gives CASSLRVGVLFF.

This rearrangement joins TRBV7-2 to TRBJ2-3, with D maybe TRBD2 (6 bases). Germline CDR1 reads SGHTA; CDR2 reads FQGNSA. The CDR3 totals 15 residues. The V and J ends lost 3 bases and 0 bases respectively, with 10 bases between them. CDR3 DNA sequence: TGTGCCAGCAGCTTCTTCGGGACTAGCACAGATACGCAGTATTTT. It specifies CASSFFGTSTDTQYF.

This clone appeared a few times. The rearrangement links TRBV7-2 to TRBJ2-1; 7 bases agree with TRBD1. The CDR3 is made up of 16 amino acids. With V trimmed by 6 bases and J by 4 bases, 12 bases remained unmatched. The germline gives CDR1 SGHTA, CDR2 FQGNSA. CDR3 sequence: CASREQGVSLYNEQFF. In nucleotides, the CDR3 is TGTGCCAGCAGGGAGCAGGGGGTTTCTTTGTACAATGAGCAGTTCTTC.

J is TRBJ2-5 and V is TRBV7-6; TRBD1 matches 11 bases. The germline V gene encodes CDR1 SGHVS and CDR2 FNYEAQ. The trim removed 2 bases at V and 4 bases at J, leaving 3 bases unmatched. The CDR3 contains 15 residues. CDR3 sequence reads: CASSLLGTGGETQYF. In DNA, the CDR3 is TGTGCCAGCAGCTTACTGGGGACAGGGGGAGAGACCCAGTACTTC.

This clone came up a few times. The CDR3: CASSQELAGDYNEQFF. Here the CDR3 DNA reads TGCGCCAGCAGCCAGGAACTAGCGGGGGACTACAATGAGCAGTTCTTC. The chain is built from TRBV4-1 and TRBJ2-1; 11 nucleotides line up with TRBD2. CDR3 length: 16 residues. V shed 3 bases and J 3 bases; nucleotides not matched to a gene: 4. Germline CDR1 MGHRA, CDR2 YSYEKL.